This T cell receptor (beta chain) stems from a study of T-cell reconstitution after alpha-beta-depleted transplantation in children (dated by TCRdb to the mid-2010s). For the study in its entirety: Using TCR repertoire profiling, the study followed T-cell immune reconstitution in a quantitative way in children after TCRalphabeta/CD19-depleted allogeneic hematopoietic cell transplantation. Study-wide conclusions, independent of this receptor: The apparently early alphabetaT-cell count recovery about two months after transplant was reportedly dependent on only several hundred rapidly expanded clones derived from non-depleted graft cells. Hyperexpanded clone frequencies declined over subsequent months; after one year, T-cell counts and TCRbeta diversity were mostly attributed to newly produced T cells. The high TCRbeta diversity at day 60 in some patients was ascribed to recipient T cells and intrathymic progenitors that had survived conditioning.

Library creation used PCR. The sequencer listed for this sample is Illumina HiSeq 2500. TCR library preparation used molecular barcoding, with unique molecular identifiers applied to normalize quantification of the TCRbeta repertoire. Clones were called with MiXCR by TCRdb after fastp trimmed the public reads at Q25, and only in-frame beta chains were retained. Every distinct CDR3 protein forms one entry, paired with its most common genes and DNA. For this sample the table gives 200,000 to 250,000 distinct CDR3 sequences, of which 11% were detected only once. The ten largest clones add up to under 30% of the sample. Germline trimming: 3 bases from V, 7 bases from J; junction bases outside gene matches: 7. The CDR3 starts with the cysteine, ends with the phenylalanine, and has 15 residues. Left in the record is the CDR3 DNA by itself, 45 bases read in frame from the first base. Sequences LGHDT (CDR1) and YNNKEL (CDR2) are obtained from the germline V gene (reference sequence).

This clonotype was picked up many times. Its antigen remains unidentified. No much larger clone exists at a distance of one base, and base qualities are not known. What the treatment or condition label conveys for this sample: allogeneic hematopoietic cell transplantation with graft depleted of TCRalphabeta T cells and CD19 B cells. The transplant recipients were children given TCRalphabeta/CD19-depleted allogeneic hematopoietic cell grafts. The rearranged segments are TRBV3-1 and TRBJ2-2, and 8 junction bases match TRBD2. The clonotype comes from a child younger than two with acute myeloid leukemia, due to receive a stem cell transplant. The source material was PBMCs, sampled before TCRalphabeta/CD19-depleted stem cell transplant. The CDR3 corresponds to CASSHGLASVGELFF. The sequenced DNA is TGTGCCAGCAGCCACGGACTAGCATCGGTCGGGGAGCTGTTTTTT.